The 11 T cell receptor beta chains below come from one sample, sequenced in a study of blood T cells in healthy people across ages. A J-beta primer mix and a sample-barcoded 5' primer were used in a second PCR of roughly 7 to 12 cycles. TCRdb analysed the 5' RACE reads with MiXCR anew, one entry per CDR3 protein. The table lists approximately 600,000 distinct CDR3 sequences, under 65% of them singletons. Sequencing input: blood. These receptors were taken from a man between 60 and 75 years old in good health.

The V call is TRBV7-2, the J call TRBJ1-2; 7 bases match TRBD1. This CDR3 is 16 amino acids long. The V gene's germline CDR1 is SGHTA and CDR2 FQGNSA. After removal of 4 bases from V and 1 base from J, the junction contained 9 bases not matched to a gene. The DNA for the CDR3 is TGTGCCAGCAGCTCATACAGGGGACCAAATAACTATGGCTACACCTTC. Its translation: CASSSYRGPNNYGYTF.

In nucleotides, the CDR3 is TGTGCCAGCAGCCCCGGCGGGCATAACTATGGCTACACCTTC. Translation gives CASSPGGHNYGYTF. This rearrangement joins TRBV25-1 to TRBJ1-2; D not certain. V was trimmed by 6 bases and J by 1 base, leaving 12 bases between them. Per the germline V gene, CDR1 is MGHDK and CDR2 is SYGVNS. CDR3 length equals 14 residues.

The chain has TRBV6-5 and TRBJ2-1; D is uncertain. Germline V gene lookup returns CDR1 MNHEY and CDR2 SVGAGI. Trimming left V 5 bases short and J 2 bases short, with 10 bases between. The length of the CDR3 is 14 residues. Written as DNA, the CDR3 is TGTGCCAGCAGTCCTGTATCGACCTACAATGAGCAGTTCTTC. It translates to CASSPVSTYNEQFF.

The chain joins TRBV20-1 to TRBJ1-1; D is undetermined. The germline V and J ends were trimmed by 5 bases and 0 bases, with 10 bases remaining between them. Germline V lookup: CDR1 DFQATT, CDR2 SNEGSKA (reference sequence). This CDR3 is built from 13 residues. CDR3 coding DNA: TGCAGTGCTGTACCGGCCTTGAACACTGAAGCTTTCTTT. It specifies CSAVPALNTEAFF.

The V call is TRBV5-1, the J call TRBJ2-7; 10 nucleotides match TRBD2. This CDR3 is built from 16 residues. The V and J ends lost 4 bases and 2 bases, in that order; junction bases with no gene match: 9. Germline CDR1 is SGHRS and CDR2 is YFSETQ. The chain's CDR3 is CASSKGSGTSAYEQYF. In DNA, the CDR3 is TGCGCCAGCAGCAAAGGTTCCGGGACTAGCGCCTACGAGCAGTACTTC.

This chain connects TRBV25-1 to TRBJ2-1; D uncertain. The CDR3 loop spans 12 amino acids. The V and J ends lost 0 bases and 6 bases respectively, with 3 bases between them. Germline V gives CDR1 MGHDK, CDR2 SYGVNS. This CDR3 is CASSEYVNEQFF. The CDR3 bases are TGTGCCAGCAGTGAATACGTCAATGAGCAGTTCTTC.

This chain links TRBV9 with TRBJ2-3; D unresolved. Germline assignment: CDR1 SGDLS and CDR2 YYNGEE. This CDR3 spans 16 amino acids. V was shortened by 0 bases and J by 1 base, with 12 bases between the two germline ends. The CDR3 nucleotides are TGTGCCAGCAGCGTAGAAGGTCCTGGGGGCACAGATACGCAGTATTTT. This gives the protein CASSVEGPGGTDTQYF.

This chain links TRBV12-3 or TRBV12-4 with TRBJ2-4; 7 nucleotides match TRBD1. The J call may not be correct, given that the DNA end is closer to TRBJ2-5. The CDR3 has 15 amino acids. CDR3 in amino acids: CASSRPTGPSETQYF. CDR3 nucleotides: TGTGCCAGCAGTAGGCCGACAGGGCCCTCAGAGACCCAGTACTTC.

In its sample, this clonotype was seen a few times. The rearrangement links TRBV14 to TRBJ1-4, with D perhaps matching TRBD1 (5 bases). Germline-derived CDR1 and CDR2 are SGHDN and FVKESK. CDR3 length: 14 residues. The V end was cut by 4 bases, the J end by 0 bases, with 6 bases between. CDR3 bases: TGTGCCAGCAGCCGGACAACAACTAATGAAAAACTGTTTTTT. Residues: CASSRTTTNEKLFF.

This clonotype was seen more than once but under ten times. This rearrangement joins TRBV7-2 to TRBJ2-3; the D is unclear. Germline values: CDR1 SGHTA, CDR2 FQGNSA. With 1 base removed from V and 4 bases from J, the gap between germline ends came to 3 bases. The CDR3 runs 12 residues. CDR3 DNA sequence: TGTGCCAGCAGCTTAGTTCCAGATACGCAGTATTTT. Amino acids: CASSLVPDTQYF. Combining the CDR3 with reference TRBV7-2 and TRBJ2-3 gives the whole variable domain GAGVSQSPSNKVTEKGKDVELRCDPISGHTALYWYRQSLGQGLEFLIYFQGNSAPDKSGLPSDRFSAERTGGSVSTLTIQRTQQEDSAVYLCASSLVPDTQYFGPGTRLTVL.

This rearrangement joins TRBV27 to TRBJ1-2; 9 bases are a match to TRBD1. J lost 5 bases, V lost 4 bases, and 11 bases had no gene match. This CDR3 has 16 residues. CDR1 and CDR2 (germline): MNHEY, SMNVEV (reference sequence). The CDR3 nucleotides read TGTGCCAGCAGTTCTACCCCCGGGACAGGGTTATATGGCTACACCTTC. This encodes CASSSTPGTGLYGYTF.